This section outlines one T cell receptor beta chain sequence together with its context. Its antigen has not been determined. Per-base quality was not reported, and no clone a single base away is much larger than it. TCRbeta CDR3 regions were amplified from genomic DNA by means of the immunoSEQ Assay, a bias-controlled multiplex PCR. As for how the authors treated the data: The number of nucleated cells in each sample was estimated by amplification of reference gene primers within the assay. Sequence reads were collapsed and filtered to measure the absolute abundance of every unique TCRbeta CDR3 rearrangement. For each sample, productive Simpson clonality was calculated as the square root of Simpson's diversity index across productive rearrangements. TCRdb retrieved this table from immuneACCESS and kept in-frame rearrangements only. Not all clones are present; in checked studies, unresolved V genes account for under half, and no reason is known for the remainder. V and J calls and clone size follow that table, whereas D and trimming were derived from the DNA. The sample table records roughly 140,000 clones; approximately 80% of these occur just once. Together, the top ten hold 8% to 9% of the sample.

This sample stems from a study of blood T cell repertoires in COVID-19 (TCRdb year 2020). Concerning the study at large: Collaborator samples came from the United States, Italy and Spain and covered acute and convalescent phases of COVID-19. The material from the prospective study consisted of cDNA or gDNA derived from T cells, B-cell-depleted T cells, or PBMCs. Deeply sampled blood TCRbeta repertoires from subjects exposed to, actively infected with, or recovered from COVID-19 were included in the dataset. The repertoires were made available in a free public database intended to serve as a resource for research on the immune response to SARS-CoV-2. The samples were drawn from the first 160 participants of the ongoing ImmuneRACE study and from 1,254 subjects provided by 6 global collaborators. The sample metadata nearly always contained a de-identified subject ID, COVID-19 status, age in years and sex. Where available, HLA class I and class II types were obtained from metadata supplied by the sample provider rather than from assay-based typing.

Broad study findings and their caveats: The amount of clinical and demographic metadata varied by source and participant and was provided uncurated.

Whole blood was collected in K2EDTA tubes by collaborating institutions according to the institutions' own protocols. Collaborator samples were shipped for TCRbeta analysis as frozen whole blood, isolated PBMCs, or DNA extracted from either sample type. Relative to germline, V is 1 base shorter and J is 0 bases shorter, with 9 bases between their ends. Reading from cysteine to phenylalanine, the CDR3 counts 16 amino acids. This entry keeps only the CDR3 DNA: 48 bases, framed from base 1. CDR1 and CDR2, per the germline V gene, are LGHNT and FRNRAP. The chain is assembled from TRBV12-5 and TRBJ2-2, with the D gene call left open. The source is a human donor with acute or convalescent COVID-19. The donor label of this sample is uncertain. Sequencing was carried out using peripheral blood. The CDR3 in this case is CASGLGHHPNTGELFF. The nucleotides read TGTGCTAGTGGTTTGGGACACCACCCGAACACCGGGGAGCTGTTTTTT.